Reported below is one T cell receptor beta chain. This record belongs to a study of blood T cell repertoires in COVID-19. Overall study context: Both acute and convalescent COVID-19 samples were obtained from the United States, Italy and Spain. In each case, the material was cDNA or gDNA derived from T cells, B-cell-depleted T cells, or PBMCs.

Clones were read by immunoSEQ multiplex PCR, and TCRdb kept only the in-frame ones, dropping some. The data contain about 260,000 clones, 88% of them seen just once; the ten biggest clones take up roughly 4%. Deletions cut 0 bases from V and 8 bases from J, with 10 bases between. The CDR3 extends over 13 amino acids. The gene calls are TRBV12-3 or TRBV12-4 and TRBJ1-2; no clear D gene. Input material: peripheral blood. This clonotype was obtained from a man aged 55 to 70 who had recovered from COVID-19. DNA for the CDR3: TGTGCCAGCAGTTTAGCGGTGGAGAGGGGCTACACCTTC. It codes for CASSLAVERGYTF.